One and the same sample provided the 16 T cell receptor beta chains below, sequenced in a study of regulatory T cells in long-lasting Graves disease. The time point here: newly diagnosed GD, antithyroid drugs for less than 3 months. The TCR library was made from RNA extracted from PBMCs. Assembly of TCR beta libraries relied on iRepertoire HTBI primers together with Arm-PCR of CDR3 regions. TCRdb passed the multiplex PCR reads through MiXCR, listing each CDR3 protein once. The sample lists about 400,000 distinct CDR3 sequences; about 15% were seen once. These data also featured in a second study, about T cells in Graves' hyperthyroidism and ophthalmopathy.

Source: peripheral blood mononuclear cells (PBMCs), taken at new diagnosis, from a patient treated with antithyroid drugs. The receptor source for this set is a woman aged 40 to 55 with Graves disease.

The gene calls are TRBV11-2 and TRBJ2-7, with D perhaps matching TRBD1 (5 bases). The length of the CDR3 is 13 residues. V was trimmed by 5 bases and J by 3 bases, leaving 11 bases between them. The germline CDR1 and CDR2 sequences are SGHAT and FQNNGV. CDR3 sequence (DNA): TGTGCCAGCAGCCTGGGGCCGCTCTACGAGCAGTACTTC. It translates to CASSLGPLYEQYF.

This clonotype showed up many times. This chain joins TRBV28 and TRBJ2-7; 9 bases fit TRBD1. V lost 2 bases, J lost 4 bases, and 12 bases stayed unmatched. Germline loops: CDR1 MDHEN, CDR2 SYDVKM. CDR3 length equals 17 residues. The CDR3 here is CASSLTLTGGSIYEQYF. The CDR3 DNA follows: TGTGCCAGCAGTTTAACCCTGACAGGGGGTTCAATATACGAGCAGTACTTC.

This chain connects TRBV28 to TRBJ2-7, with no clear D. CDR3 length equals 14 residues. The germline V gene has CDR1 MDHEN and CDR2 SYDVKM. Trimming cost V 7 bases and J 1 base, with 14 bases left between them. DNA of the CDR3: TGTGCCAGCAAGACCGAAGGGATTTCCTACGAGCAGTACTTC. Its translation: CASKTEGISYEQYF. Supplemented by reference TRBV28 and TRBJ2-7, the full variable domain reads DVKVTQSSRYLVKRTGEKVFLECVQDMDHENMFWYRQDPGLGLRLIYFSYDVKMKEKGDIPEGYSVSREKKERFSLILESASTNQTSMYLCASKTEGISYEQYFGPGTRLTVT.

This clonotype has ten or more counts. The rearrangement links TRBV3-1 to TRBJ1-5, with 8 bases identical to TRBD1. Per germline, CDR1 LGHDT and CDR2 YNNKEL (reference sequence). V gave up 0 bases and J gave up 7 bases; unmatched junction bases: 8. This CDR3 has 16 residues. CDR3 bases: TGTGCCAGCAGCCAAGATCTTGGACAGGGAGGGCAGCCCCAGCATTTT. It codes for CASSQDLGQGGQPQHF.

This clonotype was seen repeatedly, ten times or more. The CDR3 region is CASRSAEEGLTGELFF. In DNA, the CDR3 is TGTGCCAGTAGATCGGCGGAAGAGGGTCTCACCGGGGAGCTGTTTTTT. This rearrangement joins TRBV7-9 to TRBJ2-2; D perhaps matches TRBD2 (5 bases). Deletions cut 9 bases from V and 4 bases from J, with 21 bases between. The CDR3 contains 16 residues. Germline V gene data show CDR1 as SEHNR and CDR2 as FQNEAQ (reference sequence).

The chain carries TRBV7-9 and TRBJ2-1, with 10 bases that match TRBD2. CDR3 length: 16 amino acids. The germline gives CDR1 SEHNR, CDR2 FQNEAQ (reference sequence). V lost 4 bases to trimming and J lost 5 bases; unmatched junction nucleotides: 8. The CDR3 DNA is TGTGCCAGCAGCTGGGCAGGGACTAGCGCCAACAATGAGCAGTTCTTC. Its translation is CASSWAGTSANNEQFF.

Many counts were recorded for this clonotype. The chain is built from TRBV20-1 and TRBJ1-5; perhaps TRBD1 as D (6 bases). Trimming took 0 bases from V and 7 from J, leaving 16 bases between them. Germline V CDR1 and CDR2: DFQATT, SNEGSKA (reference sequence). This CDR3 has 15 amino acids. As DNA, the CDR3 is TGCAGTGCTAGAGATATTGGGGGCGCAGGACAGCCCCAGCATTTT. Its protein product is CSARDIGGAGQPQHF.

The CDR3 DNA reads as TGTGCCAGCAGCTTAACCATGTCCGACGAGCAGTACTTC. Its protein is CASSLTMSDEQYF. The chain couples TRBV13 to TRBJ2-7; unclear D gene. Germline CDR1 and CDR2: PRHDT and FYEKMQ (reference sequence). The CDR3 contains 13 residues. V was cut by 2 bases and J by 5 bases, with 10 bases left in between.

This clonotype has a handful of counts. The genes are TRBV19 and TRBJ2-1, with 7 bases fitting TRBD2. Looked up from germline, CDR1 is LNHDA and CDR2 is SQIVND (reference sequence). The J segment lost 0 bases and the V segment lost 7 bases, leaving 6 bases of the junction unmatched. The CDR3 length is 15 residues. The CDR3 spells CASTIGGISYNEQFF. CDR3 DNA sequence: TGTGCCAGTACCATCGGGGGGATCTCCTACAATGAGCAGTTCTTC. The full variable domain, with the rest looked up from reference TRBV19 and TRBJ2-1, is DGGITQSPKYLFRKEGQNVTLSCEQNLNHDAMYWYRQDPGQGLRLIYYSQIVNDFQKGDIAEGYSVSREKKESFPLTVTSAQKNPTAFYLCASTIGGISYNEQFFGPGTRLTVL.

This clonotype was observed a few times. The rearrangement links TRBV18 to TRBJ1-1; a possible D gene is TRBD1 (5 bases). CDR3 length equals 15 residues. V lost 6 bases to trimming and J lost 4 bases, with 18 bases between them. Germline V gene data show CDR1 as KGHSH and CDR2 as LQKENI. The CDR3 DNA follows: TGTGCCAGCTCCCCTCTCAAGACAGACTTCACTGAAGCTTTCTTT. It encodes CASSPLKTDFTEAFF.

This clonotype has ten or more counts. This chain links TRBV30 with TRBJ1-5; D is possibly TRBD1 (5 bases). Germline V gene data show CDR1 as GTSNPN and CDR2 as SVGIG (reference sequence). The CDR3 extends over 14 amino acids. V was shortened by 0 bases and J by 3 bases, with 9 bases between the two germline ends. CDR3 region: CAWSVGDLNQPQHF. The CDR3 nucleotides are TGTGCCTGGAGTGTAGGGGACCTCAATCAGCCCCAGCATTTT.

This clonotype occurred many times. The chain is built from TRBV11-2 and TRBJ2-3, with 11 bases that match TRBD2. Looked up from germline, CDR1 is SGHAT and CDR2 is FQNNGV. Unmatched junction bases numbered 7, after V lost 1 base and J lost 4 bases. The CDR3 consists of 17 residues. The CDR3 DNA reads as TGTGCCAGCAGCTTAGGGGCGACTAGCGGGAACGCAGATACGCAGTATTTT. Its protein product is CASSLGATSGNADTQYF.

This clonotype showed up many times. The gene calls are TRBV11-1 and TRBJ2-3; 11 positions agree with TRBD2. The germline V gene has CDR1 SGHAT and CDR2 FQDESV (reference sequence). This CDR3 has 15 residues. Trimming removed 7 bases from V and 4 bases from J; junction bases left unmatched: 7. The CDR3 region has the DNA TGTGCCAGCACTTCTAGCGGGAGGAGCGCAGATACGCAGTATTTT. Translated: CASTSSGRSADTQYF.

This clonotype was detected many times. The CDR3, as DNA: TGTGCCAGCAGTTCCCCCTCCCGAGGCGCCTACGAGCAGTACTTC. Translation: CASSSPSRGAYEQYF. The chain joins TRBV12-3 or TRBV12-4 to TRBJ2-7, with D uncertain. There are 15 residues in the CDR3. V dropped 4 bases and J dropped 2 bases, with 15 bases sitting between them.

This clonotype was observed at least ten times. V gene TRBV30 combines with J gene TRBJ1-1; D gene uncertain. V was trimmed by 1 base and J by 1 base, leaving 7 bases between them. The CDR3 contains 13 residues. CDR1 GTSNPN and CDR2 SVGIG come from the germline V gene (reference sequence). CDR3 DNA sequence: TGTGCCTGGAGTGGGTGGGAGAACACTGAAGCTTTCTTT. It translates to CAWSGWENTEAFF.

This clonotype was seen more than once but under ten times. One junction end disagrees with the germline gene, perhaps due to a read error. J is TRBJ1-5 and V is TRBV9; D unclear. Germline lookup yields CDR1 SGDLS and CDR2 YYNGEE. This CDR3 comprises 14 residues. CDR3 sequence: CARSSELTNQPQHF. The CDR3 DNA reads TGTGCCCGCAGCTCTGAGCTTACCAATCAGCCCCAGCATTTT.